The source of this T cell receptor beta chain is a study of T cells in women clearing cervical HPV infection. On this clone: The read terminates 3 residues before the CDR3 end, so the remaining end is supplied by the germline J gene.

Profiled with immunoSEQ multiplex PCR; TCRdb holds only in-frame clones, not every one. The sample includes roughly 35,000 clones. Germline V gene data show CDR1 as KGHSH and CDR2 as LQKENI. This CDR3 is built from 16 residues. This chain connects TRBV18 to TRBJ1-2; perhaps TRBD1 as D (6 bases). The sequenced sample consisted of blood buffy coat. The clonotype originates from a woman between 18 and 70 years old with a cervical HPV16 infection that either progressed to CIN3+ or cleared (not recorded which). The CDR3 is CASSRLAGATSDTYTF. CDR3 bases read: TGTGCCAGCTCACGTCTAGCGGGGGCCACCTCGGATACC.